A single sample gave rise to the 5 T cell receptor beta chains below, sequenced in a study of beta chain features in type 1 diabetes (dated by TCRdb to 2016 to 2018). The full study reports these points: Type 1 diabetes patients showed a moderate but significant shortening of TCRB CDR3 length in all four CD4+ subsets.

The library came from the immunoSEQ multiplex PCR assay. The entire amount of isolated RNA was reverse transcribed using the High Capacity cDNA Reverse Transcription Kit, so the sequenced TCRB transcripts were expressed ones. This is the immuneACCESS table as TCRdb keeps it, with only in-frame sequences that have V and J called. A part of the clones is gone; compared with another copy, unresolved V genes explain less than half, and the rest is unexplained. This sample is represented by some 660,000 clones; over 13% of them were singletons. The top ten hold 0.035% to 0.045% of the sample. Their antigens remain unidentified. The material sequenced was naive CD4+ T cells from blood. Sample cell subset or site, as interpreted from the label and publication: true naive CD4+ T cells. The receptors originated from a man between 18 and 29 years old with type 1 diabetes.

The chain employs TRBV4-2 and TRBJ1-2; no clear D. The CDR3 extends over 14 amino acids. Trimming shortened V by 1 base and J by 3 bases, and 9 bases separated the two germline ends. CDR1 is LGHNA, CDR2 YNFKEQ, per germline. CDR3 residues: CASSQATKDYGYTF. The DNA of the CDR3 is TGTGCCAGCAGCCAAGCTACGAAGGACTATGGCTACACCTTC.

There are a few counts of this clone. The chain recombines TRBV4-3 with TRBJ2-7; maybe TRBD1 (7 bases). Germline lookup yields CDR1 LGHNA and CDR2 YSLEER. The CDR3 is made up of 16 amino acids. Trimming shortened V by 0 bases and J by 0 bases, and 12 bases separated the two germline ends. CDR3: CASSQDWQGGSYEQYF. The CDR3 nucleotides read TGCGCCAGCAGCCAAGATTGGCAGGGGGGCTCCTACGAGCAGTACTTC.

The table lists this clone with a few counts. This chain uses TRBV4-3 with TRBJ1-1; TRBD1 agrees at 11 bases. This CDR3 region has 13 residues. J gave up 11 bases and V 4 bases, and 6 bases lay outside the gene matches. Germline CDR1 reads LGHNA; CDR2 reads YSLEER. The CDR3 spells CASSRGQGASAFF. CDR3 coding DNA: TGCGCCAGCAGCCGAGGACAGGGGGCCTCGGCTTTCTTT.

This clone was counted a few times. The chain carries TRBV7-2 and TRBJ2-1; 11 bases match TRBD2. CDR3 length equals 15 residues. Germline CDR1 SGHTA, CDR2 FQGNSA. V lost 7 bases, J lost 4 bases, and 6 bases stayed unmatched. The CDR3 loop is CASILLAGVYNEQFF. Written as DNA, the CDR3 is TGTGCCAGCATCCTACTAGCGGGGGTATACAATGAGCAGTTCTTC.

The chain couples TRBV6-6 to TRBJ1-2; D remains ambiguous. The CDR3 spans 15 residues. CDR1 MNHNY and CDR2 SVGAGI come from the germline V gene (reference sequence). The ends were cut back, 0 bases at V and 4 bases at J, with 12 bases in the middle. CDR3 bases: TGTGCCAGCAGTTACTCGACCGAAGGCGGCTATGGCTACACCTTC. Its translation is CASSYSTEGGYGYTF.